The entry below describes one T cell receptor (beta chain). The CDR3 contains 17 residues. Trimming stripped 0 bases from V and 1 base from J, with 15 bases between. CDR1 LGHNA and CDR2 YSLEER come from the germline V gene. The sample is drawn from a study of chemoradiotherapy in HPV16-positive cancers. Sequencing used immunoSEQ multiplex PCR; TCRdb keeps in-frame clones, though not all of them. Of 15,000 or so clones in the sample, roughly 90% were seen once. The chain recombines TRBV4-3 with TRBJ1-1; D is uncertain. The source material was blood, sampled from a patient who underwent chemoradiotherapy. This receptor was obtained from a human donor with HPV-associated anogenital cancer. CDR3 DNA sequence: TGCGCCAGCAGCCAAGACCATAGGAGGGTGGAGAACACTGAAGCTTTCTTT. It codes for CASSQDHRRVENTEAFF.